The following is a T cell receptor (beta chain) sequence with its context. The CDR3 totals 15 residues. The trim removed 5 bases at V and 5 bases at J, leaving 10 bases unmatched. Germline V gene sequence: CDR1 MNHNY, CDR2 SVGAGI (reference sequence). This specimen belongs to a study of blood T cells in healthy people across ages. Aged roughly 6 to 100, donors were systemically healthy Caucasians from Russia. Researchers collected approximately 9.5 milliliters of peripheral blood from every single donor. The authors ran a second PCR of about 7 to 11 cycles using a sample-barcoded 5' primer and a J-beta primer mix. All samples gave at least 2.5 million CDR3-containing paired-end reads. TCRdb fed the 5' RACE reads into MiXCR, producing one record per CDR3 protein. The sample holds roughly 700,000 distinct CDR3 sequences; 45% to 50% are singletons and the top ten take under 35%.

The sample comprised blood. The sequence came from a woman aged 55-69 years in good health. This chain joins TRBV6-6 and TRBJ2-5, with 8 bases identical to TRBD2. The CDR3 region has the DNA TGTGCCAGCAGTCGAGCGGGAGAAGGATTGGAGACCCAGTACTTC. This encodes CASSRAGEGLETQYF.